This T cell receptor beta chain comes out of a study of CDR3 diversity in severe acne (dated by TCRdb to about 2019). This clonotype was found once. The specificity of this receptor is unknown. No clone much larger than this one lies a single base away; base qualities are absent. On its own, one read is weak support. Library construction relied on PCR. Sequencing instrument: Illumina HiSeq 2000. TCRdb redid the processing of the public reads, applying fastp at Q25 and MiXCR, and retained in-frame beta chains. Identical CDR3 protein sequences are pooled into one entry, listed with their most common genes and DNA. The sample table records almost 85,000 distinct CDR3 sequences; under 65% of these occur just once. The ten largest clonotypes hold roughly 13% of the sample. The CDR3 runs 14 amino acids, cysteine and phenylalanine included. CDR3 DNA only is kept here, 42 bases in frame from base 1. V loses 0 bases at its end and J loses 6 bases; junction bases beyond the gene matches: 5. Looking up the germline V gene yields CDR1 MNHEY and CDR2 SVGAGI.

This TCR came from a male donor in good health, without acne. The chain couples TRBV6-5 to TRBJ2-7; 7 bases in between match TRBD1. The sequenced sample was blood. The CDR3 region: CASSYSGTACEQYF. The bases are TGTGCCAGCAGTTACTCTGGGACAGCCTGCGAGCAGTACTTC.